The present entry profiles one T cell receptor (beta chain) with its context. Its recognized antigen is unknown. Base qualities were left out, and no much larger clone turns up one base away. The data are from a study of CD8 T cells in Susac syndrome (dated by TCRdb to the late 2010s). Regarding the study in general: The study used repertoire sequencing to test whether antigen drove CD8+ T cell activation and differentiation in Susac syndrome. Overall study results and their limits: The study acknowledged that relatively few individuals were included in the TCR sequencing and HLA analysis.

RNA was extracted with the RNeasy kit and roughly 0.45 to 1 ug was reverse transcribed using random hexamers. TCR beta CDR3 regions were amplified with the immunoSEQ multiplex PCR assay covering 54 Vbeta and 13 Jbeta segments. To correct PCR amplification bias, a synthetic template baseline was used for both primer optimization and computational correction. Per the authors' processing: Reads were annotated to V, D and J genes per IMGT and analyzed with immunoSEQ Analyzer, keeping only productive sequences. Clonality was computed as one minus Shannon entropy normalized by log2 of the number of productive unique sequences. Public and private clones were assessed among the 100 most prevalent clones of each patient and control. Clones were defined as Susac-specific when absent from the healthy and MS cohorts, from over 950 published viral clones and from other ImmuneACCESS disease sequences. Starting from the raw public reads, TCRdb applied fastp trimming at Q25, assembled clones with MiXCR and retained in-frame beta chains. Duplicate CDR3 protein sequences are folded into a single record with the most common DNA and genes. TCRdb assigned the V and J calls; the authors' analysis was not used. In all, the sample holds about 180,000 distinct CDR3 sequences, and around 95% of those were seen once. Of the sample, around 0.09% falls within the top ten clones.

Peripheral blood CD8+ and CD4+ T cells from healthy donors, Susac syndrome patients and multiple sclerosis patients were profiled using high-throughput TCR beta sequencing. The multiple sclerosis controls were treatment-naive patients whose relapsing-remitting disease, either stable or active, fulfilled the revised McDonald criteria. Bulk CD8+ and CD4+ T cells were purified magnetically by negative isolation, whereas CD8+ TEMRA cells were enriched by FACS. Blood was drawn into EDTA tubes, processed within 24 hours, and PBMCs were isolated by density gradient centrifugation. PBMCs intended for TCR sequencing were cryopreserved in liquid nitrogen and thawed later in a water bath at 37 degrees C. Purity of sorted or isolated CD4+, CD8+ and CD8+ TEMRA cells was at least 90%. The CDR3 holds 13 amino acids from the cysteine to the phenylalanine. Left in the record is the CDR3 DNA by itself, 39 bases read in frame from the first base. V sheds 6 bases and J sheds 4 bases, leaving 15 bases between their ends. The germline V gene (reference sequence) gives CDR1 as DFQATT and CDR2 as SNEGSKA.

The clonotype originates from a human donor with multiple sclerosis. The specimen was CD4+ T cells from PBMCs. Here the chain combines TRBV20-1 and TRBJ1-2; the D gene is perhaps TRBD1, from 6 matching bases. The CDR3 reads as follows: CSASGGGSYGYTF. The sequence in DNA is TGCAGTGCCTCCGGCGGGGGCAGCTATGGCTACACCTTC.